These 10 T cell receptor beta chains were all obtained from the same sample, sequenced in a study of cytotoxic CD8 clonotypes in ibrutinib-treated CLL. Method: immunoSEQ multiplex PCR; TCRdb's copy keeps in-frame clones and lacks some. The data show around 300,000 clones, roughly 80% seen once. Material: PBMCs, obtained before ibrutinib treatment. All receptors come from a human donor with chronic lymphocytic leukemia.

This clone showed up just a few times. The CDR3, as DNA: TGCGCCAGCAGCTTGGGGTACAACGAGCAGTACTTC. Its translation is CASSLGYNEQYF. V and J are TRBV5-1 and TRBJ2-7; D gene ambiguous. Trimming took off 0 bases at V and 5 bases at J, with 6 bases between the two ends. The CDR3 contains 12 residues. Germline V lookup: CDR1 SGHRS, CDR2 YFSETQ. The whole variable domain, filled in from reference TRBV5-1 and TRBJ2-7, reads KAGVTQTPRYLIKTRGQQVTLSCSPISGHRSVSWYQQTPGQGLQFLFEYFSETQRNKGNFPGRFSGRQFSNSRSEMNVSTLELGDSALYLCASSLGYNEQYFGPGTRLTVT.

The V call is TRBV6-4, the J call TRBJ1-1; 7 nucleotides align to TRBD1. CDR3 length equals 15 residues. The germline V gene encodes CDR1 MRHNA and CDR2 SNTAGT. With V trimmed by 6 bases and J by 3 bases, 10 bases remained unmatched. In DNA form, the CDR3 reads TGTGCCAGCAGCCTGACAGGGATCGGGGACACTGAAGCTTTCTTT. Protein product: CASSLTGIGDTEAFF.

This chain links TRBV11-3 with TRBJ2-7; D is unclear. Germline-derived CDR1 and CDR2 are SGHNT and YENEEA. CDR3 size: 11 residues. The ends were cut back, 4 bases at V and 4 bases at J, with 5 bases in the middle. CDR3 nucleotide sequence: TGTGCCAGCAGCTACGCGTACGAGCAGTACTTC. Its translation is CASSYAYEQYF.

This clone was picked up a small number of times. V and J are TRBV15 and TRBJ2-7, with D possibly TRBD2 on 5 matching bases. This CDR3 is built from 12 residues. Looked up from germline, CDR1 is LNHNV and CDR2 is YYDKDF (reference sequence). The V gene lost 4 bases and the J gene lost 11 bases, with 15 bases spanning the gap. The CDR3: CATSNPAEREYF. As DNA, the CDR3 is TGTGCCACCAGCAACCCCGCGGAGAGGGAGTACTTC.

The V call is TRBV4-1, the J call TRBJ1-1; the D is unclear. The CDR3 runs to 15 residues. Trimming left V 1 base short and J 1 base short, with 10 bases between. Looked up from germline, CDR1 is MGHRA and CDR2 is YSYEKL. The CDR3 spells CASSQVGRTNTEAFF. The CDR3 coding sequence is TGCGCCAGCAGCCAAGTCGGACGGACGAACACTGAAGCTTTCTTT.

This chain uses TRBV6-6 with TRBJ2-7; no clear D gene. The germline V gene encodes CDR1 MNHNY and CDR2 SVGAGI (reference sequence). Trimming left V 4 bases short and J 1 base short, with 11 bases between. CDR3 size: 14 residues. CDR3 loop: CASSSLGASYEQYF. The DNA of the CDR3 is TGTGCCAGCAGTTCGTTAGGTGCGTCCTACGAGCAGTACTTC.

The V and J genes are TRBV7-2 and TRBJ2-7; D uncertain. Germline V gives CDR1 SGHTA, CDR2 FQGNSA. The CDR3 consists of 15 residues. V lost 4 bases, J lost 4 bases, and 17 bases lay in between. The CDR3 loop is CASSSSSGALYEQYF. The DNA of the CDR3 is TGTGCCAGCAGCTCCTCATCCGGTGCCCTTTACGAGCAGTACTTC.

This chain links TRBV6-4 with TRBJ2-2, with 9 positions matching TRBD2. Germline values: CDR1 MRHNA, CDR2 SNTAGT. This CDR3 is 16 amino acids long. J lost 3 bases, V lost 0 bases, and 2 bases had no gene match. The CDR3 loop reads CASSDSKRGDTGELFF. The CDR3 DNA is TGTGCCAGCAGTGACTCGAAGCGGGGGGACACCGGGGAGCTGTTTTTT.

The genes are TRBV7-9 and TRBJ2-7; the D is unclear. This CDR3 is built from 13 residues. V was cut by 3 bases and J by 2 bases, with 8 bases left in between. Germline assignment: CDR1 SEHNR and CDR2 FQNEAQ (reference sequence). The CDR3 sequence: CASSFKGPYEQYF. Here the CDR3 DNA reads TGTGCCAGCAGCTTTAAGGGTCCCTACGAGCAGTACTTC.

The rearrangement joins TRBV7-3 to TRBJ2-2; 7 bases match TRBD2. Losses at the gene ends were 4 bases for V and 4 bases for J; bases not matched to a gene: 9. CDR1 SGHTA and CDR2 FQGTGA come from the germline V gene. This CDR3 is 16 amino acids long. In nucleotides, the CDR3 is TGTGCCAGCAGCTACGGTGCGGGAGCGGGCACCGGGGAGCTGTTTTTT. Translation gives CASSYGAGAGTGELFF. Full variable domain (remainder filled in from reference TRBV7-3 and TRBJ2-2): GAGVSQTPSNKVTEKGKYVELRCDPISGHTALYWYRQSLGQGPEFLIYFQGTGAADDSGLPNDRFFAVRPEGSVSTLKIQRTERGDSAVYLCASSYGAGAGTGELFFGEGSRLTVL.